The rows below give T cell receptor beta chains drawn from one sample of a study of blood T cell repertoires in COVID-19. Generated by immunoSEQ multiplex PCR, the TCRdb table keeps only in-frame clones and is missing some. The table records around 100,000 clones, roughly nine tenths of them present only once. Sequenced sample: peripheral blood. The source is a human donor in a cohort sampled during active COVID-19. The CDR3 runs from the conserved cysteine through the conserved F or W. D genes are given only for firm matches.

>TRBV24-1|-|TRBJ2-5
CATSDFHVSGGETQYF
>TRBV29-1|-|TRBJ2-7
CSVDLPGTGELGQYF
>TRBV14|TRBD1|TRBJ1-2
CASSPDREKNYGYTF
>TRBV7-8|TRBD1|TRBJ2-3
CASSTPRTGPGTDTQYF
>TRBV6-6|-|TRBJ1-2
CASSYSDGANYGYTF
>TRBV7-9|TRBD1|TRBJ2-5
CASSGGDRVTEETQYF
>TRBV5-1|TRBD1|TRBJ1-1
CASSLAGQGETEAFF
>TRBV6-6|TRBD1|TRBJ1-2
CASNNRGGYTF
>TRBV7-3|-|TRBJ1-2
CASSLTGEGSGNYGYTF
>TRBV5-1|TRBD1|TRBJ2-7
CASSLGQGAIEQYF
>TRBV11-3|-|TRBJ2-1
CASSLDRGTNEQFF
>TRBV19|TRBD1|TRBJ1-4
CASMGQGLSQWEKLFF
>TRBV2|TRBD2|TRBJ2-1
CASSELAGFINEQFF
>TRBV13|TRBD2|TRBJ2-7
CASSGTSGGAHEQYF
>TRBV5-1|-|TRBJ2-7
CASSLGGESLERQYF
>TRBV27|-|TRBJ1-5
CASTPGYPLNQPQHF
>TRBV3-1/TRBV3-2|TRBD1|TRBJ2-6
CASSYSGTVLSGANVLTF
>TRBV15|-|TRBJ1-2
CATSRDLGRAHGYTF
>TRBV24-1|TRBD1|TRBJ1-2
CATGTGNYGYTF
>TRBV6-5|-|TRBJ2-7
CALGGPSYEQYF
>TRBV4-2|TRBD2|TRBJ2-1
CASSLTSGTPVYNEQFF
>TRBV13|-|TRBJ2-7
CASSLAGNEQYF
>TRBV7-3|-|TRBJ1-6
CASSRQNRNSPLHF
>TRBV19|-|TRBJ1-6
CASSIRENNSPLHF
>TRBV23-1|-|TRBJ1-1
CASSQSGRYTEAFF
>TRBV19|-|TRBJ2-7
CASSPNLRTEQYF
>TRBV6-5|TRBD2|TRBJ2-1
CASSPGTTPEQFF
>TRBV28|TRBD1|TRBJ2-1
CASISPGTEINNEQFF
>TRBV4-1|TRBD1|TRBJ1-1
CASSQGAGGNTEAFF
>TRBV7-2|TRBD2|TRBJ2-3
CASSGRTRGTDTQYF
>TRBV4-1|-|TRBJ2-6
CASSLSEGAGANVLTF
>TRBV11-1|-|TRBJ2-5
CASSLGAGETQYF
>TRBV28|TRBD1|TRBJ2-7
CASSWTGAYEQYF
>TRBV4-1|-|TRBJ2-7
CASSPDRRGSEQYF
>TRBV27|TRBD1|TRBJ1-5
CASSLDRGNQPQHF
>TRBV10-3|TRBD2|TRBJ2-2
CATGGGTNTGELFF
>TRBV27|TRBD2|TRBJ2-3
CASSPFAGGPDTQYF
>TRBV28|TRBD2|TRBJ2-1
CASSLLAGATNEQFF
>TRBV7-9|-|TRBJ1-4
CASRIRRDNEKLFF
>TRBV6-5|TRBD2|TRBJ2-7
CASRPSGRREQYF
>TRBV2|-|TRBJ1-3
CASSEATVSGNTIYF
>TRBV9|-|TRBJ1-2
CASSVGGRGYGYTF
>TRBV6-6|TRBD1|TRBJ2-2
CASRTRDRATGELFF
>TRBV5-1|-|TRBJ2-5
CASSLTIYQETQYF
>TRBV11-2|TRBD1|TRBJ2-7
CASSLSTGGSYEQYF
>TRBV13|TRBD2|TRBJ2-5
CASRPIKPAGGRAHGKTQYF
>TRBV18|TRBD1|TRBJ2-5
CASSRTGVQETQYF
>TRBV7-9|-|TRBJ1-5
CASSFSPPGDQPQHF
>TRBV7-9|-|TRBJ2-5
CASSLLGQNQETQYF
>TRBV10-3|-|TRBJ1-1
CAISEGGNTEAFF
>TRBV18|TRBD2|TRBJ2-5
CASSPQRGAEETQYF
>TRBV19|TRBD2|TRBJ2-1
CASSIERIGQASGSSYNEQFF
>TRBV18|-|TRBJ2-7
CASSPQSTYEQYF
>TRBV20-1|-|TRBJ2-7
CSASHSYLIPGEQYF
>TRBV6-1|-|TRBJ1-4
CASSDHQGMEKLFF
>TRBV6-5|-|TRBJ2-7
CASSYRPTGEQYF
>TRBV19|-|TRBJ1-2
CASSERGRLGNGYTF